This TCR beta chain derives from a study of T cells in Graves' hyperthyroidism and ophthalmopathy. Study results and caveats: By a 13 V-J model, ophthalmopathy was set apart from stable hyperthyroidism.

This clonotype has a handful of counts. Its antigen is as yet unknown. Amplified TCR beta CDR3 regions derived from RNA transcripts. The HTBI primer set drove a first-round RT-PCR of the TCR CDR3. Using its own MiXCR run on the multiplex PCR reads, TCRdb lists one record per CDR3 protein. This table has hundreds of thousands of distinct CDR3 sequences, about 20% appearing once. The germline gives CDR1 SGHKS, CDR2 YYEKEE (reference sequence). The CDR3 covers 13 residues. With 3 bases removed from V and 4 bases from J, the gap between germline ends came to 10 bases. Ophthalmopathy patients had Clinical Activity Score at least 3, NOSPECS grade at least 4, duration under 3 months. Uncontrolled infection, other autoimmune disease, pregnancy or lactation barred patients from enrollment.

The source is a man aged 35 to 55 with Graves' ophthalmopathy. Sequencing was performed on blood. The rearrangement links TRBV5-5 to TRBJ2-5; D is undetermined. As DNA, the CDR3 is TGTGCCAGCAGCTCCCTGGTAGTAGAGACCCAGTACTTC. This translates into CASSSLVVETQYF.